A single sample gave rise to the 22 T cell receptor beta chains below, sequenced in a study of T cell repertoires in cytomegalovirus infection. TCRdb processed the reads anew with MiXCR; each CDR3 protein has one entry. Here the sample spans 200,000 or so distinct CDR3 sequences, about 21% being singletons. The sequencing sample was made of PBMCs. The receptors shown here come from a human donor in good health (CMV status not recorded). Some clones in this sample may be carry-over from other donors' samples.

This clonotype was observed at least ten times. The CDR3 reads CASSPTRTGGEKLFF. CDR3 sequence (DNA): TGTGCCAGCAGCCCTACCAGGACAGGGGGCGAAAAACTGTTTTTT. This sequence joins TRBV7-2 and TRBJ1-4; 11 bases are shared with TRBD1. CDR3 length equals 15 residues. In germline, CDR1 is SGHTA, CDR2 FQGNSA. The V gene end was trimmed by 5 bases and the J gene end by 8 bases; junction bases not matched to a gene: 7.

V and J are TRBV6-5 and TRBJ1-1; D is undetermined. This CDR3 spans 17 amino acids. V was pared by 0 bases and J by 0 bases, with 14 bases between. From germline, CDR1 is MNHEY and CDR2 SVGAGI. CDR3 bases: TGTGCCAGCAGTTACTCGGTCAGAAGGATCATGAACACTGAAGCTTTCTTT. Its translation is CASSYSVRRIMNTEAFF.

This clonotype was counted ten times or more. The genes are TRBV7-2 and TRBJ1-2; D is possibly TRBD1 (6 bases). V lost 2 bases to trimming and J lost 4 bases, with 23 bases between them. From germline, CDR1 is SGHTA and CDR2 FQGNSA. CDR3 length: 18 residues. CDR3 loop: CASSLTLRGALSSYGYTF. For the CDR3, the DNA is TGTGCCAGCAGCTTAACTCTGAGGGGGGCTCTCTCCTCCTATGGCTACACCTTC. Full variable domain (rest looked up from reference TRBV7-2 and TRBJ1-2): GAGVSQSPSNKVTEKGKDVELRCDPISGHTALYWYRQSLGQGLEFLIYFQGNSAPDKSGLPSDRFSAERTGGSVSTLTIQRTQQEDSAVYLCASSLTLRGALSSYGYTFGSGTRLTVV.

This clonotype occurred a few times. V is TRBV20-1 and J is TRBJ2-7; 7 bases match TRBD1. The germline V gene has CDR1 DFQATT and CDR2 SNEGSKA (reference sequence). The CDR3 runs 14 residues. V lost 2 bases, J lost 6 bases, and 10 bases stayed unmatched. CDR3 coding DNA: TGCAGTGCTAGATCCACTAGGACAGGTCTCGAGCAGTACTTC. Translated, it gives CSARSTRTGLEQYF.

This clonotype was detected a few times. The V and J genes are TRBV6-2 or TRBV6-3 and TRBJ2-2, with D hard to call. Trimming took 6 bases from V and 4 from J, leaving 9 bases between them. This CDR3 is 13 amino acids long. The germline CDR1 and CDR2 sequences are MNHEY and SVGEGT. CDR3 loop: CASSRLGTGELFF. CDR3 bases: TGTGCCAGCAGCCGGTTGGGCACCGGGGAGCTGTTTTTT.

This clonotype occurred a few times. The V call is TRBV6-6, the J call TRBJ2-7; 10 bases are shared with TRBD1. Germline V gives CDR1 MNHNY, CDR2 SVGAGI (reference sequence). The trim removed 4 bases at V and 3 bases at J, leaving 6 bases unmatched. The CDR3 spans 15 residues. The CDR3 bases are TGTGCCAGCAGTTCCCCCGGGACAGGGGTCTACGAGCAGTACTTC. Translated, it gives CASSSPGTGVYEQYF.

CDR3 in DNA: TGCAGCGTTGACGGGACAGGGTCCGCCGGGGAGCTGTTTTTT. This codes for CSVDGTGSAGELFF. The genes are TRBV29-1 and TRBJ2-2, with 9 bases that match TRBD1. The germline V gene has CDR1 SQVTM and CDR2 ANQGSEA. J gave up 6 bases and V 3 bases, and 5 bases lay outside the gene matches. The CDR3 extends over 14 amino acids.

The rearrangement links TRBV5-6 to TRBJ1-4; D perhaps matches TRBD1 (5 bases). The CDR3 has 13 amino acids. Germline CDR1 reads SGHDT; CDR2 reads YYEEEE. V lost 6 bases to trimming and J lost 4 bases, with 10 bases between them. DNA for the CDR3: TGTGCCAGCACCCGGGGCAATAATGAAAAACTGTTTTTT. Translating it yields CASTRGNNEKLFF.

This clonotype was found a few times. The V gene is TRBV7-2, the J gene TRBJ1-5; tentatively, D is TRBD1 (5 bases). Trimming stripped 1 base from V and 6 bases from J, with 16 bases between. This CDR3 is 16 amino acids long. Germline CDR1 SGHTA, CDR2 FQGNSA. The CDR3 protein is CASSLEIASRGQPQHF. DNA of the CDR3: TGTGCCAGCAGCTTAGAGATCGCCTCGAGGGGTCAGCCCCAGCATTTT.

This clonotype was found many times. V is TRBV7-2 and J is TRBJ1-4; D ambiguous. CDR3 length equals 14 residues. V was cut by 2 bases and J by 7 bases, with 11 bases left in between. Germline V lookup: CDR1 SGHTA, CDR2 FQGNSA. The CDR3 DNA reads as TGTGCCAGCAGCTTACGACCCTCCGGTGAAAAACTGTTTTTT. Residues: CASSLRPSGEKLFF.

This chain links TRBV28 with TRBJ2-5, with TRBD1 identical over 7 bases. The CDR3 contains 14 residues. V trimming: 1 base; J trimming: 3 bases; junction bases outside the gene matches: 2. From germline, CDR1 is MDHEN and CDR2 SYDVKM. DNA of the CDR3: TGTGCCAGCAGTTTATTCGACAGGGAAGAGACCCAGTACTTC. It encodes CASSLFDREETQYF.

About this clonotype: One end of the junction is discordant with germline, which a read error may explain. The rearrangement uses TRBV7-2 and TRBJ1-1; D not certain. CDR1 and CDR2 (germline): SGHTA, FQGNSA. There are 15 residues in the CDR3. In DNA form, the CDR3 reads TGTGCCAGCAGCTTAGCGAGTAGGCGCAACAGTGAAGCTTTCTTT. Residues: CASSLASRRNSEAFF.

The V gene is TRBV15, the J gene TRBJ2-5, with 8 bases fitting TRBD2. The ends lost 3 bases at V and 3 bases at J; junction bases unmatched: 12. The CDR3 loop spans 17 amino acids. The germline CDR1 and CDR2 sequences are LNHNV and YYDKDF (reference sequence). CDR3 in DNA: TGTGCCACCAGCAGGACCCCCCGGGAGGGCGGAGAAGAGACCCAGTACTTC. Translation: CATSRTPREGGEETQYF.

This chain joins TRBV11-2 and TRBJ2-5, with D uncertain. The V end was cut by 8 bases, the J end by 4 bases, with 14 bases between. The CDR3 consists of 13 residues. Germline lookup yields CDR1 SGHAT and CDR2 FQNNGV. The CDR3 DNA follows: TGTGCCAGCTCCGGTTGGGTTCGAGAGACCCAGTACTTC. Its translation: CASSGWVRETQYF.

The chain joins TRBV25-1 to TRBJ1-1; 7 bases agree with TRBD1. Germline trimming cut 4 bases from V and 1 base from J; bases unmatched to any gene: 6. The CDR3 totals 15 residues. CDR1 is MGHDK, CDR2 SYGVNS, per germline. CDR3 bases: TGTGCCAGCAGTGCAGGGGGTGGGCCGAACACTGAAGCTTTCTTT. This encodes CASSAGGGPNTEAFF.

This sequence joins TRBV6-2 or TRBV6-3 and TRBJ2-1; 9 bases are a match to TRBD2. CDR3 length equals 15 residues. J was trimmed by 4 bases and V by 11 bases; bases with no gene match: 12. Germline V CDR1 and CDR2: MNHEY, SVGEGT. Written as DNA, the CDR3 is TGTGCCGTACGGGGCGGGAGGGCCCGGTACAATGAGCAGTTCTTC. The encoded protein is CAVRGGRARYNEQFF.

J is TRBJ1-2 and V is TRBV28; the D is unclear. This CDR3 has 12 amino acids. The V end was cut by 5 bases, the J end by 3 bases, with 7 bases between. Looked up from germline, CDR1 is MDHEN and CDR2 is SYDVKM. The CDR3 nucleotides read TGTGCCAGCAGTACCCAGGACTATGGCTACACCTTC. This encodes CASSTQDYGYTF.

The chain employs TRBV6-1 and TRBJ1-1; D remains ambiguous. V gave up 6 bases and J gave up 4 bases, with 21 bases separating them. This CDR3 spans 16 amino acids. Germline assignment: CDR1 MNHNS and CDR2 SASEGT. The CDR3 nucleotides read TGTGCCAGCAGCTATTACTTAAATGACGGCCTCACTGAAGCTTTCTTT. Its translation is CASSYYLNDGLTEAFF.

This clonotype was picked up a small number of times. This chain joins TRBV4-1 and TRBJ1-4; D is unclear. V was cut by 1 base and J by 7 bases, with 13 bases left in between. CDR3 length: 15 amino acids. The germline V gene encodes CDR1 MGHRA and CDR2 YSYEKL. The CDR3 coding sequence is TGCGCCAGCAGCCAAGTTAGAGATGCGGGTGAAAAACTGTTTTTT. It codes for CASSQVRDAGEKLFF.

This clonotype appeared a few times. The rearrangement joins TRBV28 to TRBJ1-1; D perhaps matches TRBD1 (6 bases). CDR1 is MDHEN, CDR2 SYDVKM, per germline. Trimming took 6 bases from V and 0 from J, leaving 8 bases between them. The CDR3 contains 13 residues. The CDR3 region has the DNA TGTGCCAGCAGGGACAGCTTGAACACTGAAGCTTTCTTT. Translation: CASRDSLNTEAFF.

This clonotype has just a few counts. The chain couples TRBV4-2 to TRBJ2-6; D gene ambiguous. CDR1 is LGHNA and CDR2 is YNFKEQ in the germline V gene. The CDR3 consists of 18 residues. Trimming removed 0 bases at V and 0 bases at J, with 12 bases between. The CDR3 DNA reads as TGTGCCAGCAGCCAAGAAGGCGGAAGTTCCTCTGGGGCCAACGTCCTGACTTTC. This encodes CASSQEGGSSSGANVLTF.

This clonotype was seen more than once but under ten times. The chain is built from TRBV6-2 or TRBV6-3 and TRBJ2-5; the D is unclear. Trimming took 6 bases from V and 5 from J, leaving 19 bases between them. The germline V gene has CDR1 MNHEY and CDR2 SVGEGT. The length of the CDR3 is 15 residues. The DNA for the CDR3 is TGTGCCAGCAGGCGATTAGGCCCCTGGTTGGAGACCCAGTACTTC. It is translated as CASRRLGPWLETQYF.